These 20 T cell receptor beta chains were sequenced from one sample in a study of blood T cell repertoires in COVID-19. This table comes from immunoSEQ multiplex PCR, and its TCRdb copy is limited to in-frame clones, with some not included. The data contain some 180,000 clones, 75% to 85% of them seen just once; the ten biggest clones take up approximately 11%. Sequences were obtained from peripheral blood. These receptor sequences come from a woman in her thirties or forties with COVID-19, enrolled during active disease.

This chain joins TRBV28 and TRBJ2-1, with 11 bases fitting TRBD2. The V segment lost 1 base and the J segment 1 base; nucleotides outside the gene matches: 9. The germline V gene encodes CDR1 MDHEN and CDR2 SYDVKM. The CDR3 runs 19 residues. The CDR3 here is CASSLYPSSGRLSYNEQFF. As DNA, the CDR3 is TGTGCCAGCAGTTTATACCCATCTAGCGGGAGGTTGTCCTACAATGAGCAGTTCTTC. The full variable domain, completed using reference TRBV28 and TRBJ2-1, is DVKVTQSSRYLVKRTGEKVFLECVQDMDHENMFWYRQDPGLGLRLIYFSYDVKMKEKGDIPEGYSVSREKKERFSLILESASTNQTSMYLCASSLYPSSGRLSYNEQFFGPGTRLTVL.

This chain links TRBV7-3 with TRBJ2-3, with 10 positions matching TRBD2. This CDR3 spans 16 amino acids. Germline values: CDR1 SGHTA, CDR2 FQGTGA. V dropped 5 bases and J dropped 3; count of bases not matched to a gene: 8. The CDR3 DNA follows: TGTGCCAGCAGCCCCACACTAGCGGGGAGAACAGATACGCAGTATTTT. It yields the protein CASSPTLAGRTDTQYF.

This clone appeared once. The CDR3 sequence is CASGRSGTDYGYTF. The CDR3 DNA is TGTGCTAGTGGCCGATCCGGGACAGATTATGGCTACACCTTC. The chain has TRBV12-5 and TRBJ1-2, with 7 bases fitting TRBD1. Germline lookup yields CDR1 LGHNT and CDR2 FRNRAP. J was trimmed by 5 bases and V by 6 bases; bases with no gene match: 9. The CDR3 has 14 residues.

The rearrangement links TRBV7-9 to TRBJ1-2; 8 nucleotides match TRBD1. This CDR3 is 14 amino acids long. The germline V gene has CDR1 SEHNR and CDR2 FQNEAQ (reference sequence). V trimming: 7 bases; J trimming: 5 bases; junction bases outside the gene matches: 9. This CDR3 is CASISGTGEYGYTF. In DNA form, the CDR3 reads TGTGCCAGCATTTCCGGGACAGGCGAATATGGCTACACCTTC.

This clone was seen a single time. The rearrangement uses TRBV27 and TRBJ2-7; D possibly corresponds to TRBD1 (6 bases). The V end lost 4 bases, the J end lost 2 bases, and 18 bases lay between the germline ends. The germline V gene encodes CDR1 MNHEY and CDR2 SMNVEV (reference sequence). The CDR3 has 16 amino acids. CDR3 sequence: CASSSPGTPVPYEQYF. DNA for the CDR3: TGTGCCAGCAGTTCTCCTGGGACACCAGTTCCCTACGAGCAGTACTTC.

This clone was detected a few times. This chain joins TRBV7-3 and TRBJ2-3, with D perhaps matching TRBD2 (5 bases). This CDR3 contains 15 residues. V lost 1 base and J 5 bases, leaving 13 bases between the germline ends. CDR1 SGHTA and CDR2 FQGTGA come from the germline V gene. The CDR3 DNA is TGTGCCAGCAGCTTAATGGGGTCACGGGGAGATACGCAGTATTTT. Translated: CASSLMGSRGDTQYF.

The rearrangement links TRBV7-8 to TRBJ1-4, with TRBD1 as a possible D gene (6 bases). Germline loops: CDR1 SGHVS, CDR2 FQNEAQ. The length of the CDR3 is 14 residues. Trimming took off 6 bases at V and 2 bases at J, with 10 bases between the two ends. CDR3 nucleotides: TGTGCCAGCAGAAGGGACATTACTAATGAAAAACTGTTTTTT. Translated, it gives CASRRDITNEKLFF.

In nucleotides, the CDR3 is TGTGCCAGCAGTGTAGAGACTAGCGGGGGGGAGACCCAGTACTTC. Residues: CASSVETSGGETQYF. This chain uses TRBV2 with TRBJ2-5; 13 bases line up with TRBD2. Germline loops: CDR1 SNHLY, CDR2 FYNNEI. The CDR3 contains 15 residues. V lost 4 bases, J lost 5 bases, and 4 bases stayed unmatched.

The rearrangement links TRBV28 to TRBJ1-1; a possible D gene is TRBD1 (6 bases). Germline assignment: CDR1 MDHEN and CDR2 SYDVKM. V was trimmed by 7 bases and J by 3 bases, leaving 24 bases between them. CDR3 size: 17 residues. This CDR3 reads CASTTMSGGGGDTEAFF. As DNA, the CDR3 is TGTGCCAGCACCACAATGTCGGGAGGAGGGGGAGACACTGAAGCTTTCTTT. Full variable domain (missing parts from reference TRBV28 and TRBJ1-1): DVKVTQSSRYLVKRTGEKVFLECVQDMDHENMFWYRQDPGLGLRLIYFSYDVKMKEKGDIPEGYSVSREKKERFSLILESASTNQTSMYLCASTTMSGGGGDTEAFFGQGTRLTVV.

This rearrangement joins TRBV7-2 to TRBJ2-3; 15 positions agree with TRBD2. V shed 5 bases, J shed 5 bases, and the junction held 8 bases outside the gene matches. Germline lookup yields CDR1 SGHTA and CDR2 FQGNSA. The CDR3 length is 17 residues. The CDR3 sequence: CASSLGLAGGPVDTQYF. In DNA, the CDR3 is TGTGCCAGCAGCCTAGGACTAGCGGGAGGGCCAGTAGATACGCAGTATTTT.

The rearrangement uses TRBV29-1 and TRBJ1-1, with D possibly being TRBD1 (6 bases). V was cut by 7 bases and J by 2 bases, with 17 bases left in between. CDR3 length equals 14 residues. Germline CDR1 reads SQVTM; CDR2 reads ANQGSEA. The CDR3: CSAAGTTSNTEAFF. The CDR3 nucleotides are TGCAGCGCCGCCGGGACAACTTCCAACACTGAAGCTTTCTTT.

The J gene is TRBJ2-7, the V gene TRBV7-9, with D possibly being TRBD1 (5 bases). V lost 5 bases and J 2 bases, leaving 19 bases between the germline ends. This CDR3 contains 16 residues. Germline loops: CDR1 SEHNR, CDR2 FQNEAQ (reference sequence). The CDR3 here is CASSPVGRVLPYEQYF. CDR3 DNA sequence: TGTGCCAGCAGCCCGGTGGGCAGGGTACTACCCTACGAGCAGTACTTC.

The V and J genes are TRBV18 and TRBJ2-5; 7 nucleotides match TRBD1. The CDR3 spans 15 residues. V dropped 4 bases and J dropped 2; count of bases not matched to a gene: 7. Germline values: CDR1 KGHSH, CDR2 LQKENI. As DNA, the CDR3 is TGTGCCAGCTCACTCACCGGGACAGTTCAAGAGACCCAGTACTTC. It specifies CASSLTGTVQETQYF.

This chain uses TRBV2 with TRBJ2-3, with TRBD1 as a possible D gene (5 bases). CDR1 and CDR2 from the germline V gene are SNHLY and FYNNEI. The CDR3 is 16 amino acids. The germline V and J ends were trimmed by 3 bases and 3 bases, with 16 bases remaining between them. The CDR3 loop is CASSEDQGTWTDTQYF. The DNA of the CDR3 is TGTGCCAGCAGTGAGGATCAGGGAACGTGGACAGATACGCAGTATTTT.

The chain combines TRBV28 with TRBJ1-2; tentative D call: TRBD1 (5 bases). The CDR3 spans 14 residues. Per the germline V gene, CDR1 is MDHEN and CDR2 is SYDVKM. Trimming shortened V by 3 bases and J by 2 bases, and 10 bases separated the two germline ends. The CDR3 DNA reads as TGTGCCAGCAGTTTGATGGGGGGGAACTATGGCTACACCTTC. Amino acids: CASSLMGGNYGYTF.

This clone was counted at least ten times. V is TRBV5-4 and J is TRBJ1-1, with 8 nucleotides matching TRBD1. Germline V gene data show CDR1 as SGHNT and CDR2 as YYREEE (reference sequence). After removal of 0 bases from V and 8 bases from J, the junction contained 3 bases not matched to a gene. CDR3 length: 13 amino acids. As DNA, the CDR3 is TGTGCCAGCAGCTTGGGGGGGACAGGAGAAGCTTTCTTT. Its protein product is CASSLGGTGEAFF.

The CDR3 region is CATSDPTGWNEQFF. DNA of the CDR3: TGTGCCACCAGTGACCCAACAGGGTGGAATGAGCAGTTCTTC. The chain has TRBV24-1 and TRBJ2-1, with D perhaps matching TRBD1 (6 bases). Germline-derived CDR1 and CDR2 are KGHDR and SFDVKD. This CDR3 is built from 14 residues. The V end was cut by 4 bases, the J end by 7 bases, with 13 bases between.

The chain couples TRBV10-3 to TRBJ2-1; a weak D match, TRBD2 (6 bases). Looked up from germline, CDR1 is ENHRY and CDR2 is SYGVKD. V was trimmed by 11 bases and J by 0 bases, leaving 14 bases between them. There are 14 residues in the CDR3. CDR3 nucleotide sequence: TGTGCCGTGCGGGACCTCGACTCCTACAATGAGCAGTTCTTC. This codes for CAVRDLDSYNEQFF.

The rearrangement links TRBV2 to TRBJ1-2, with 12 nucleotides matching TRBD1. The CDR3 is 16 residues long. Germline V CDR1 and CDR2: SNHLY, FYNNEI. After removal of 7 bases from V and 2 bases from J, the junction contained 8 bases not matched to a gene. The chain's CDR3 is CASTGGQGAKNYGYTF. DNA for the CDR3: TGTGCCAGCACCGGGGGACAGGGGGCGAAGAACTATGGCTACACCTTC.

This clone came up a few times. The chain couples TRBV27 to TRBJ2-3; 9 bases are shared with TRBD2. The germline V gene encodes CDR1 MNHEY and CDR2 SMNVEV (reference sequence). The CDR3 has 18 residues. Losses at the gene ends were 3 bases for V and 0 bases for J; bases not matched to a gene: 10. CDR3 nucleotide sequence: TGTGCCAGCAGTTTGCTCCGACCTAGCGGGACTAGCACAGATACGCAGTATTTT. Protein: CASSLLRPSGTSTDTQYF.